This is a list of T cell receptor beta chains from one sample in a study of blood T cell repertoires in COVID-19. Some clones are missing from TCRdb's copy, which holds only in-frame ones; the method was immunoSEQ multiplex PCR. The sample lists about 300,000 clones; roughly nine tenths were seen once. The sequenced sample was peripheral blood. Receptor source: a woman aged 25 to 39 with COVID-19, enrolled during active disease. The CDR3 runs from the conserved cysteine through the conserved F or W. The D gene is left open where the match is weak. The size field is filled for only some rows; it gives once, few, many or a size class.

once	TRBJ1-4	TRBV4-1	-	TGCGCCAGCAGCCCGCGGGGCGCAACTAATGAAAAACTGTTTTTT	CASSPRGATNEKLFF
-	TRBJ1-2	TRBV4-1	-	TGCGCCAGCAGCCAAGAGACCCAGGTCAGGCATGGCTACACCTTC	CASSQETQVRHGYTF
-	TRBJ1-2	TRBV7-9	-	TGTGCCAGCAGCTTAGGAGGGGGCTACACCTTC	CASSLGGGYTF
-	TRBJ2-1	TRBV3-1/TRBV3-2	TRBD2	TGTGCCAGCAGCCCGCCGGGACTAGCGGGGAGCTCCTACAATGAGCAGTTCTTC	CASSPPGLAGSSYNEQFF
-	TRBJ2-5	TRBV7-2	TRBD2	TGTGCCAGCAGCTTAGGGCTAGCGGGGGGACAAGAGACCCAGTACTTC	CASSLGLAGGQETQYF
-	TRBJ1-2	TRBV28	-	TGTGCCAGCAGTTCCCTGACAGGTTTAAGGGGCTACACCTTC	CASSSLTGLRGYTF
-	TRBJ1-3	TRBV11-2	-	TGTGCCAGCAGCCATACAAGAAACACCATATATTTT	CASSHTRNTIYF
once	TRBJ2-5	TRBV29-1	-	TGCAGCGTTGTAGTCTACCTTTACCAAGAGACCCAGTACTTC	CSVVVYLYQETQYF
-	TRBJ2-1	TRBV6-1	-	TGTGCCAGCAGTGATCTCGGGGGACGTTACAATGAGCAGTTCTTC	CASSDLGGRYNEQFF
once	TRBJ1-2	TRBV6-5	-	TGTGCCAGCGGGAGGCCAGGCAAAAACTATGGCTACACCTTC	CASGRPGKNYGYTF
-	TRBJ2-3	TRBV5-8	-	TGTGCCAGCAGCTTATTCACCGGGGAGACCACAGATACGCAGTATTTT	CASSLFTGETTDTQYF
-	TRBJ2-5	TRBV4-2	-	TGTGCCAGCAGCCAAGACCGTCTACAGGGCGCAGAGACCCAGTACTTC	CASSQDRLQGAETQYF
-	TRBJ2-3	TRBV5-6	-	TGTGCCAGCAGCTTGGTACAGGGCACAGATACGCAGTATTTT	CASSLVQGTDTQYF
-	TRBJ1-6	TRBV25-1	-	TGTGCCAGCAGTGTTGGCTATTCACCCCTCCACTTT	CASSVGYSPLHF
once	TRBJ2-5	TRBV7-2	-	TGTGCCAGCAGCTCGGCAGTCTGGGGGCCCCAGTACTTC	CASSSAVWGPQYF
-	TRBJ1-1	TRBV7-9	-	TGTGCCAGCAGCTTACGTCAGACAGAGCGAACTGAAGCTTTCTTT	CASSLRQTERTEAFF
few	TRBJ2-7	TRBV27	TRBD2	TGTGCCAGCAGTTTAACCGGGACTAGCGGTCCCTACGAGCAGTACTTC	CASSLTGTSGPYEQYF
-	TRBJ2-1	TRBV6-2/TRBV6-3	-	TGTGCCAGCAGCCCAATCGGGGACACCTCCTACAATGAGCAGTTCTTC	CASSPIGDTSYNEQFF
-	TRBJ2-2	TRBV30	-	TGTGCCTGGACCCTAGTGAGGTCGAACACCGGGGAGCTGTTTTTT	CAWTLVRSNTGELFF
-	TRBJ2-5	TRBV7-9	-	TGTGCCAGCAGCTCTCGCCGGGGGAAAGGGGAGACCCAGTACTTC	CASSSRRGKGETQYF
-	TRBJ1-5	TRBV30	TRBD1	TGTGCCTGGGACGCAGGGGGTAATCAGCCCCAGCATTTT	CAWDAGGNQPQHF
-	TRBJ2-5	TRBV7-8	-	TGTGCCAGCAGCTCCATAGGAGCGGTTGATCTCGAGACCCAGTACTTC	CASSSIGAVDLETQYF
many	TRBJ1-1	TRBV4-1	-	TGCGCCAGCAGCCAACTTTTCGGGGGATCTGAAGCTTTCTTT	CASSQLFGGSEAFF
-	TRBJ2-1	TRBV5-1	TRBD2	TGCGCCAGCAGCTTAGGGGTAGCGGGGTACAATGAGCAGTTCTTC	CASSLGVAGYNEQFF
-	TRBJ1-4	TRBV2	TRBD1	TGTGCCAGCAGGCCAACATTAGGGGGCATCAATGAAAAACTGTTTTTT	CASRPTLGGINEKLFF
-	TRBJ1-4	TRBV7-8	TRBD1	TGTGCCAGCAGCTTCAACAGGGGGACTAATGAAAAACTGTTTTTT	CASSFNRGTNEKLFF
-	TRBJ2-5	TRBV5-8	-	TGTGCCAGCAGTCCTACGGGACAACGGGGGACCCAGTACTTC	CASSPTGQRGTQYF
-	TRBJ2-4	TRBV5-1	TRBD1	TGCGCCAGCAGCTTGGGGAGACAGGGAAGAAACATTCAGTACTTC	CASSLGRQGRNIQYF
-	TRBJ2-1	TRBV28	-	TGTGCCAGCAGTTTAGGGGGGTACAATGAGCAGTTCTTC	CASSLGGYNEQFF
-	TRBJ1-5	TRBV10-2	-	TGCGCCAGCAGTGAGTCGGGGGGTGTTAATCAGCCCCAGCATTTT	CASSESGGVNQPQHF
-	TRBJ1-2	TRBV5-4	TRBD1	TGTGCCAGCACACGGACAGGGGGTTTTGGCTACACCTTC	CASTRTGGFGYTF
-	TRBJ1-1	TRBV7-8	-	TGTGCCAGCAGCTTAGGGCAGTTCACTGAAGCTTTCTTT	CASSLGQFTEAFF
-	TRBJ1-2	TRBV19	-	TGTGCCAGTAGTAGGGGACTTAACTATGGCTACACCTTC	CASSRGLNYGYTF
once	TRBJ2-5	TRBV7-2	-	TGTGCCAGCAGCCCACAGACACCCCAAGAGACCCAGTACTTC	CASSPQTPQETQYF
-	TRBJ2-1	TRBV23-1	-	TGCGCCAGCAGTCGGGTACGGGGATCTTCTGAAATAGTAGGCTACAATGAGCAGTTCTTC	CASSRVRGSSEIVGYNEQFF
-	TRBJ2-1	TRBV4-1	-	TGCGCCAGCAGCCAAGATAATCTATACAATGAGCAGTTCTTC	CASSQDNLYNEQFF
-	TRBJ1-1	TRBV11-2	-	TGTGCCAGCAGCTTGTTGGTGGGCGGGGACACTGAAGCTTTCTTT	CASSLLVGGDTEAFF
-	TRBJ2-1	TRBV28	-	TGTGCCAGCAGCCCTAGCTCCTACAATGAGCAGTTCTTC	CASSPSSYNEQFF
-	TRBJ1-6	TRBV7-9	-	TGTGCCAGCAGCTCGGAGACAGGTTTGGATTCACCCCTCCACTTT	CASSSETGLDSPLHF
-	TRBJ1-1	TRBV6-1	-	TGTGCCAGCAGTGAAGCGGGGGGTCTTGAGATGAACACTGAAGCTTTCTTT	CASSEAGGLEMNTEAFF
-	TRBJ1-2	TRBV6-5	-	TGTGCCAGCAGCCAGGGTGGAGGCTACACCTTC	CASSQGGGYTF
-	TRBJ2-3	TRBV10-1	-	TGCGCCAGCAGTGTGGTCCGGGGAGATACGCAGTATTTT	CASSVVRGDTQYF
-	TRBJ1-4	TRBV7-9	-	TGTGCCAGCAGCTACGGTCCTCCCTACCCAATTGGAAAACTGTTTTTT	CASSYGPPYPIGKLFF
-	TRBJ1-5	TRBV12-3/TRBV12-4	-	TGTGCCAGCAGTTACCGGGGGGGGCCCCAGCATTTT	CASSYRGGPQHF
few	TRBJ1-6	TRBV19	TRBD1	TGTGCCAGTAGTCAAGGACAGGGGGGTTCACCCCTCCACTTT	CASSQGQGGSPLHF
-	TRBJ1-6	TRBV2	TRBD1	TGTGCCAGCCAGCCCAGACAGGGGGTAAATTCACCCCTCCACTTT	CASQPRQGVNSPLHF
-	TRBJ1-6	TRBV6-5	TRBD1	TGTGCCAGCAGTAACCTACAGGGGGGAAGTTCACCCCTCCACTTT	CASSNLQGGSSPLHF
-	TRBJ1-2	TRBV7-8	TRBD1	TGTGCCAGCAGCTTAGCGCCAGGGGGCCTCTATGGCTACACCTTC	CASSLAPGGLYGYTF
-	TRBJ1-1	TRBV27	-	TGTGCCAGCAGGCCATCCGCAGGGAACACTGAAGCTTTCTTT	CASRPSAGNTEAFF
many	TRBJ1-1	TRBV7-2	TRBD1	TGTGCCAGCAGCTTATCAGGGGGCGGGACTGAAGCTTTCTTT	CASSLSGGGTEAFF